Following are 21 T cell receptor beta chains from one sample sequenced in a study of CD8+ T cells in alopecia areata. Following RNA extraction, reverse transcription yielded cDNA that acted as the sequencing template. Produced via immunoSEQ multiplex PCR; TCRdb's table is partial and in-frame only. Of approximately 99,000 clones in the sample, roughly 55% are singletons; the top ten hold 20% to 30%. Input material: NKG2D-low CD8+ T cells sorted from blood. The source is a human donor with alopecia areata.

This clone has only a few counts. V gene TRBV7-6 combines with J gene TRBJ2-5; 7 bases align to TRBD2. From germline, CDR1 is SGHVS and CDR2 FNYEAQ. The CDR3 has 15 amino acids. Losses at the gene ends were 2 bases for V and 3 bases for J; bases not matched to a gene: 6. CDR3 loop: CASSLYIAGEETQYF. The DNA of the CDR3 is TGTGCCAGCAGCTTATACATTGCGGGGGAAGAGACCCAGTACTTC.

The gene calls are TRBV27 and TRBJ1-2, with D uncertain. This CDR3 is 13 amino acids long. The V end was cut by 6 bases, the J end by 8 bases, with 16 bases between. Germline V gives CDR1 MNHEY, CDR2 SMNVEV (reference sequence). DNA of the CDR3: TGTGCCAGCAGCGAAGGAGGGATTGGCGGCTACACCTTC. Encoded protein: CASSEGGIGGYTF.

This chain joins TRBV28 and TRBJ1-5; the match to TRBD1 covers 10 bases. The CDR3 loop spans 15 amino acids. With V trimmed by 4 bases and J by 6 bases, 6 bases remained unmatched. Per the germline V gene, CDR1 is MDHEN and CDR2 is SYDVKM. The CDR3 DNA reads as TGTGCCAGCAGTTCGCGACAGGGGGCCTTTCAGCCCCAGCATTTT. It encodes CASSSRQGAFQPQHF.

This sequence joins TRBV7-9 and TRBJ2-7; TRBD2 matches at 8 bases. The CDR3 contains 14 residues. Germline lookup yields CDR1 SEHNR and CDR2 FQNEAQ (reference sequence). Losses at the gene ends were 1 base for V and 2 bases for J; bases not matched to a gene: 1. The CDR3 DNA sequence: TGTGCCAGCAGCTTAGTAGCGGGAACCTACGAGCAGTACTTC. Encoded protein: CASSLVAGTYEQYF.

This clone was counted only a few times. This chain connects TRBV7-9 to TRBJ1-4, with TRBD1 identical over 9 bases. CDR3 length: 14 residues. Germline CDR1 reads SEHNR; CDR2 reads FQNEAQ (reference sequence). Trimming removed 1 base from V and 10 bases from J; junction bases left unmatched: 4. CDR3 loop: CASSLGTGGGKLFF. CDR3 DNA: TGTGCCAGCAGCTTAGGCACAGGGGGCGGAAAACTGTTTTTT.

The chain employs TRBV27 and TRBJ2-2; D is perhaps TRBD2 (7 bases). CDR3 length: 19 amino acids. The germline gives CDR1 MNHEY, CDR2 SMNVEV (reference sequence). V was clipped by 6 bases and J by 6 bases, with 29 bases between them. CDR3 sequence (DNA): TGTGCCAGCAGGCCCGGGGGGCGGGGGCCGGAGGCGTTCTCCGGGGAGCTGTTTTTT. Protein product: CASRPGGRGPEAFSGELFF.

The sample holds a few counts of this clone. The chain recombines TRBV13 with TRBJ2-1, with 9 bases that match TRBD1. Trimming at V came to 6 bases and at J to 4 bases, leaving 10 bases not matched to a gene. CDR1 PRHDT and CDR2 FYEKMQ come from the germline V gene (reference sequence). The CDR3 totals 16 residues. The CDR3 coding sequence is TGTGCCAGCAGTGCGTCCGGGACAGGGTCGTACAATGAGCAGTTCTTC. Translating gives CASSASGTGSYNEQFF.

This clone has only a few counts. The rearrangement joins TRBV10-1 to TRBJ2-7; no firm D call. The germline V gene encodes CDR1 WNHNN and CDR2 SYGVQD (reference sequence). This CDR3 contains 13 residues. Trimming cost V 4 bases and J 3 bases, with 10 bases left between them. CDR3 sequence reads: CASSGSPNYEQYF. The CDR3 nucleotides are TGCGCCAGCAGTGGCTCGCCGAACTACGAGCAGTACTTC.

The chain employs TRBV4-1 and TRBJ1-5; D not resolved. Trimming pared 0 bases from V and 0 bases from J, leaving 15 bases between. Germline CDR1 is MGHRA and CDR2 is YSYEKL. The CDR3 runs 18 residues. For the CDR3, the DNA is TGCGCCAGCAGCCAAGATCCTAGGACTATGGGTAGCAATCAGCCCCAGCATTTT. Amino acids: CASSQDPRTMGSNQPQHF.

The chain is built from TRBV11-2 and TRBJ2-1; TRBD2 matches at 8 bases. CDR1 and CDR2 (germline): SGHAT, FQNNGV. V dropped 6 bases and J dropped 3; count of bases not matched to a gene: 10. CDR3 size: 16 residues. The CDR3 reads CASSPTPGLGYNEQFF. The CDR3 nucleotides are TGTGCCAGCAGTCCGACTCCGGGACTAGGCTACAATGAGCAGTTCTTC.

The chain combines TRBV27 with TRBJ1-1, with D possibly TRBD1 on 5 matching bases. Trimming took 3 bases from V and 0 from J, leaving 20 bases between them. Germline lookup yields CDR1 MNHEY and CDR2 SMNVEV (reference sequence). This CDR3 comprises 18 residues. CDR3: CASSLRTWGNPMNTEAFF. In nucleotides, the CDR3 is TGTGCCAGCAGTTTGAGGACATGGGGGAACCCCATGAACACTGAAGCTTTCTTT.

For the CDR3, the DNA is TGTGCCAGCAGCGTAGGCAGGACCGTCGACTACGAGCAGTACTTC. Translated: CASSVGRTVDYEQYF. The chain combines TRBV9 with TRBJ2-7; D is unresolved. V was cut by 0 bases and J by 3 bases, with 13 bases left in between. Germline V gene data show CDR1 as SGDLS and CDR2 as YYNGEE. CDR3 length: 15 amino acids.

The chain carries TRBV10-1 and TRBJ2-1; 10 bases map to TRBD2. The CDR3 has 14 residues. The germline V gene has CDR1 WNHNN and CDR2 SYGVQD (reference sequence). With 4 bases clipped from V and 9 bases from J, the junction kept 6 bases outside the gene matches. The CDR3 coding sequence is TGCGCCAGCAGTGGGAGGACTAGCGGTTTTGAGCAGTTCTTC. This encodes CASSGRTSGFEQFF.

The CDR3 sequence: CASSLSQGTTYGYTF. In DNA, the CDR3 is TGTGCCAGCAGCTTAAGTCAGGGTACGACCTATGGCTACACCTTC. The V and J genes are TRBV7-3 and TRBJ1-2; a possible D gene is TRBD1 (5 bases). V lost 1 base and J lost 4, with 13 bases in between. This CDR3 has 15 residues. Per germline, CDR1 SGHTA and CDR2 FQGTGA.

The rearrangement uses TRBV29-1 and TRBJ2-6; D remains ambiguous. Germline V gives CDR1 SQVTM, CDR2 ANQGSEA. The V gene lost 0 bases and the J gene lost 4 bases, with 13 bases spanning the gap. The CDR3 is 16 residues long. In DNA, the CDR3 is TGCAGCGTTGAAGATCTCGGCCGTGGGGGGGCCAACGTCCTGACTTTC. This sequence encodes CSVEDLGRGGANVLTF.

This chain connects TRBV27 to TRBJ2-6; D is unresolved. V lost 9 bases to trimming and J lost 0 bases, with 6 bases between them. This CDR3 is 13 amino acids long. CDR1 is MNHEY, CDR2 SMNVEV, per germline (reference sequence). CDR3 amino acids: CASSSSGANVLTF. DNA for the CDR3: TGTGCCAGTTCAAGCTCTGGGGCCAACGTCCTGACTTTC. Drawing the rest from reference TRBV27 and TRBJ2-6, the complete variable domain is EAQVTQNPRYLITVTGKKLTVTCSQNMNHEYMSWYRQDPGLGLRQIYYSMNVEVTDKGDVPEGYKVSRKEKRNFPLILESPSPNQTSLYFCASSSSGANVLTFGAGSRLTVL.

A few counts support this clone. This chain links TRBV29-1 with TRBJ2-3; TRBD2 aligns across 11 bases. Germline CDR1 is SQVTM and CDR2 is ANQGSEA. The CDR3 totals 15 residues. With V trimmed by 5 bases and J by 3 bases, 7 bases remained unmatched. CDR3 sequence (DNA): TGCAGCGTTTCCGGACTAGCGGGCGCTACAGATACGCAGTATTTT. Translating gives CSVSGLAGATDTQYF.

The chain employs TRBV11-2 and TRBJ2-7; 7 nucleotides match TRBD1. The CDR3 has 14 amino acids. Germline V CDR1 and CDR2: SGHAT, FQNNGV. The V segment lost 5 bases and the J segment 5 bases; nucleotides outside the gene matches: 9. CDR3 nucleotide sequence: TGTGCCAGCAGCCCAGGGACAGTCCCCGACGAGCAGTACTTC. As protein: CASSPGTVPDEQYF.

V is TRBV15 and J is TRBJ1-2; D is possibly TRBD1 (5 bases). Trimming took off 8 bases at V and 8 bases at J, with 18 bases between the two ends. Germline CDR1 LNHNV, CDR2 YYDKDF (reference sequence). The CDR3 extends over 13 amino acids. Written as DNA, the CDR3 is TGTGCCACCGGCTTGGGGCGTCAGTACGGCTACACCTTC. This translates into CATGLGRQYGYTF.

The table lists this clone with a count of one. One end of the junction is discordant with germline, which a read error may explain. The gene calls are TRBV7-7 and TRBJ2-1, with TRBD2 matching 14 bases. Germline V lookup: CDR1 SSHAT, CDR2 FNYEAQ (reference sequence). The CDR3 is 17 amino acids. CDR3 nucleotides: TGTGCTAGCAGCTTAGGTGGGACTAGCGGGAGAAGTAATGAGCAGTTCTTC. Amino acid sequence: CASSLGGTSGRSNEQFF.

The rearrangement uses TRBV27 and TRBJ2-1; 8 bases match TRBD1. Germline lookup yields CDR1 MNHEY and CDR2 SMNVEV (reference sequence). The CDR3 extends over 11 amino acids. After removal of 7 bases from V and 13 bases from J, the junction contained 6 bases not matched to a gene. As DNA, the CDR3 is TGTGCCAGCACCACAGGGGGTAAACAGTTCTTC. This encodes CASTTGGKQFF.